This T cell receptor (beta chain) is from a study of T-cell memory formation after mild COVID-19. Study at large: The study found TCR clusters largely donor specific.

In regard to this clonotype: Its target is not known.

CDR1 is MNHEY and CDR2 is SVGEGT in the germline V gene. The CDR3 covers 12 residues. V was trimmed by 6 bases and J by 4 bases, leaving 7 bases between them. Via MiXCR, TCRdb re-called the 5' RACE reads, giving one row per CDR3 protein. This sample has about 290,000 distinct CDR3 sequences; more than 15% occur once, and the top ten carry more than 20%. Overall study findings and caveats: Day 15 to 85 contracting clones showed balanced CD4/CD8; day 15 to 37 expanders favored CD4+.

Specimen: PBMCs or a T cell subset sorted from them (not recorded which). J is TRBJ1-3 and V is TRBV6-2 or TRBV6-3; D not certain. The clonotype comes from a man aged 18 to 30 who had mild COVID-19 (a few samples of this study predate the infection). Cell type and time point are not known. DNA of the CDR3: TGTGCCAGCAGCGAACAGGGAAACACCATATATTTT. It translates to CASSEQGNTIYF.